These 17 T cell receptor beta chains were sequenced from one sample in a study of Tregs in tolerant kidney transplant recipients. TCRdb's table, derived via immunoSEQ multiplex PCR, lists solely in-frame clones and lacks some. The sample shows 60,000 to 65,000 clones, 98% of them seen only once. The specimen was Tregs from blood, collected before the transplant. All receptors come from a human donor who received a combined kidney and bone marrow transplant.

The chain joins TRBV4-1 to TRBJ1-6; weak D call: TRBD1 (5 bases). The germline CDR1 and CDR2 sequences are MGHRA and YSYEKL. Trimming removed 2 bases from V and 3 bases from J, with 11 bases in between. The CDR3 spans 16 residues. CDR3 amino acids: CASSQTRDFYNSPLHF. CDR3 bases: TGCGCCAGCAGCCAAACCCGGGACTTCTATAATTCACCCCTCCACTTT.

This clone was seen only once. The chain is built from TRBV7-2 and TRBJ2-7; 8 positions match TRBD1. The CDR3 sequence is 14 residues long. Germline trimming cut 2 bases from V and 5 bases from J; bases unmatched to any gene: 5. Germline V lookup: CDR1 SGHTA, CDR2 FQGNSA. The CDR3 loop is CASSLNQGANEQYF. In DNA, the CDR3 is TGTGCCAGCAGCTTAAACCAGGGGGCAAACGAGCAGTACTTC.

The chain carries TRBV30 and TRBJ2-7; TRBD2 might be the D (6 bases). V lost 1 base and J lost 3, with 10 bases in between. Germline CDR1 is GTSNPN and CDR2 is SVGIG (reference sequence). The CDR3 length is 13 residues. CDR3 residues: CAWSAPGLYEQYF. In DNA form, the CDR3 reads TGTGCCTGGAGTGCCCCGGGACTCTACGAGCAGTACTTC.

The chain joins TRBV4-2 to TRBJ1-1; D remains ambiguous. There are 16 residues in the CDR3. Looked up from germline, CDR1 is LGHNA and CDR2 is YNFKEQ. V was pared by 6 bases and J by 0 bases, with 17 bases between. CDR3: CASSPAGRRLNTEAFF. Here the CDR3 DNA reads TGTGCCAGCAGTCCCGCGGGGAGGCGGCTGAACACTGAAGCTTTCTTT.

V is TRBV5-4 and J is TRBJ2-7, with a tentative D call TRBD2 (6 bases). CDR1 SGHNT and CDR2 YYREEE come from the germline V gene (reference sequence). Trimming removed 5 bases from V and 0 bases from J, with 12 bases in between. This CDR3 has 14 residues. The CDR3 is CASSPGLVSYEQYF. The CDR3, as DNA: TGTGCCAGCAGTCCGGGACTTGTCTCCTACGAGCAGTACTTC.

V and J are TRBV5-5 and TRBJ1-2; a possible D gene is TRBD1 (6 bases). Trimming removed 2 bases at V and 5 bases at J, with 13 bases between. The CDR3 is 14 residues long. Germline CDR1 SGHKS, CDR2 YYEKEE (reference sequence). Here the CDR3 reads CASSFATGPYGYTF. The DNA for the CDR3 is TGTGCCAGCAGCTTCGCGACAGGCCCTTATGGCTACACCTTC.

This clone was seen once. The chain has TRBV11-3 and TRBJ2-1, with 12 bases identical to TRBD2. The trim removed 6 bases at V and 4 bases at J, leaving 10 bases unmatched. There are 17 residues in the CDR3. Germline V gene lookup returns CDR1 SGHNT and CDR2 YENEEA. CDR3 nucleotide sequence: TGTGCCAGCAGTCTTAGGCTAGCGGGGGGGATATACAATGAGCAGTTCTTC. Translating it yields CASSLRLAGGIYNEQFF. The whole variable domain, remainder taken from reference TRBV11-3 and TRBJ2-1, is EAGVVQSPRYKIIEKKQPVAFWCNPISGHNTLYWYLQNLGQGPELLIRYENEEAVDDSQLPKDRFSAERLKGVDSTLKIQPAELGDSAVYLCASSLRLAGGIYNEQFFGPGTRLTVL.

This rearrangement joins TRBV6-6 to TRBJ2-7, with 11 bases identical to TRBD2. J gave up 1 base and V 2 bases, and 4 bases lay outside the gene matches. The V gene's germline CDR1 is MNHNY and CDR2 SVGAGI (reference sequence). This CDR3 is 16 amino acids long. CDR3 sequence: CASSYTTSGASYEQYF. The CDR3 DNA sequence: TGTGCCAGCAGTTACACGACTAGCGGGGCTTCCTACGAGCAGTACTTC.

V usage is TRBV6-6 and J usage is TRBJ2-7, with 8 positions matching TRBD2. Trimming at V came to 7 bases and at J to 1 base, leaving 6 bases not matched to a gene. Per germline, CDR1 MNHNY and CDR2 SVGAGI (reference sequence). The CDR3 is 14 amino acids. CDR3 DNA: TGTGCCAGCAAGCCAGCGGGGGTGTCCTACGAGCAGTACTTC. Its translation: CASKPAGVSYEQYF.

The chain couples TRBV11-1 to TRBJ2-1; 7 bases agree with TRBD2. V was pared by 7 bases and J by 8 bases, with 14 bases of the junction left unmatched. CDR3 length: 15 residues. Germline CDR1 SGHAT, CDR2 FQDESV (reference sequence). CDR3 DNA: TGTGCCAGCACCCTGGGGAGGGTTCTTCGCCATGAGCAGTTCTTC. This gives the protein CASTLGRVLRHEQFF.

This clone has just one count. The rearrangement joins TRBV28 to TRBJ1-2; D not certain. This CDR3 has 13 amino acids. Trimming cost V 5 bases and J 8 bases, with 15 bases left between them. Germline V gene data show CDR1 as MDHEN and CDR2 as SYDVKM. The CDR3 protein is CASSKGRVWGYTF. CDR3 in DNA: TGTGCCAGCAGTAAAGGGCGGGTATGGGGCTACACCTTC.

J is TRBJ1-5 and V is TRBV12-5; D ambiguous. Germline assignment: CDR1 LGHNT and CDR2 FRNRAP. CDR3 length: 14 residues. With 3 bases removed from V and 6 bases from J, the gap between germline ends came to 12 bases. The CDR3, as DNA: TGTGCTAGTGGTTTTCTTGCAGAGGGTCAGCCCCAGCATTTT. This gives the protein CASGFLAEGQPQHF.

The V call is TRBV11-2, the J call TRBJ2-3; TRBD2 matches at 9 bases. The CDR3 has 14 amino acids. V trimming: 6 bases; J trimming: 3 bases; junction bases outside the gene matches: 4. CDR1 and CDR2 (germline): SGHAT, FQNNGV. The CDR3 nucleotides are TGTGCCAGCAGAGCGAGCGGGGGGACAGATACGCAGTATTTT. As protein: CASRASGGTDTQYF.

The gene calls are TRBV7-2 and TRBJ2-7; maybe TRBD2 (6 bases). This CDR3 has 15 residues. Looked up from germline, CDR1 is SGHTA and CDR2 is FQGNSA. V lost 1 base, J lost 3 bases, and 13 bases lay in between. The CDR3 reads CASSLDGSSLYEQYF. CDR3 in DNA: TGTGCCAGCAGCTTAGACGGGAGCTCTCTCTACGAGCAGTACTTC.

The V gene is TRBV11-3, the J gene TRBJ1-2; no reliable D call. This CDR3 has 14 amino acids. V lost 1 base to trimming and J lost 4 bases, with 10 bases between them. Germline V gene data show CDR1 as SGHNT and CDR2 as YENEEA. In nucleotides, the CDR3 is TGTGCCAGCAGCTTAGGTCCCTCGGGCTATGGCTACACCTTC. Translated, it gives CASSLGPSGYGYTF.

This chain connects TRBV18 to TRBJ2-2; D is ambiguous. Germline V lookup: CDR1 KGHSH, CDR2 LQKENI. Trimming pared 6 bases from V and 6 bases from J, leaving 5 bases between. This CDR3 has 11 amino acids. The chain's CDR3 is CASSPAGELFF. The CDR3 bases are TGTGCCAGCTCCCCCGCCGGGGAGCTGTTTTTT. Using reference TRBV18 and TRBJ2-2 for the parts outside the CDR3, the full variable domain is NAGVMQNPRHLVRRRGQEARLRCSPMKGHSHVYWYRQLPEEGLKFMVYLQKENIIDESGMPKERFSAEFPKEGPSILRIQQVVRGDSAAYFCASSPAGELFFGEGSRLTVL.

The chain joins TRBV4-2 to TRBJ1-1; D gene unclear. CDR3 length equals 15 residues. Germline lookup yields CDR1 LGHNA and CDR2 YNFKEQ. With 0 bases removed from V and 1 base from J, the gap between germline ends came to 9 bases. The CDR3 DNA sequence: TGTGCCAGCAGCCAAGATTGGAGAGCGAACACTGAAGCTTTCTTT. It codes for CASSQDWRANTEAFF.